This T cell receptor beta chain was retrieved from a study of response to subunit inactivated influenza vaccine. TCRdb ran MiXCR on the RT-PCR reads and lists one entry per CDR3 protein. This repertoire shows 800,000 to 1,000,000 distinct CDR3 sequences, 20% to 25% found once; its top ten account for roughly 10%. This clonotype was seen ten or more times. Germline V gene lookup returns CDR1 SNHLY and CDR2 FYNNEI. Trimming removed 5 bases from V and 12 bases from J, with 17 bases in between. This CDR3 region has 12 residues. V usage is TRBV2 and J usage is TRBJ2-7, with no clear D. The source was PBMCs from blood, collected more than 4 days after vaccination. This receptor was taken from a man aged 45-60 years who received an inactivated influenza vaccine. Here the CDR3 reads CASSSRLEKRYF. The CDR3 DNA is TGTGCCAGCAGTTCAAGACTTGAAAAGCGGTACTTC.